One and the same sample provided the 13 T cell receptor beta chains below, sequenced in a study of CD8+CD57+ T cells in acquired aplastic anemia. The template used for profiling TCR beta VDJ and CDR3 was genomic DNA. In TCRdb, the reads were re-called with MiXCR into one record per CDR3 protein. The sample lists 80,000 or so distinct CDR3 sequences, under 50% occurring once. Sequences were obtained from sorted CD4+, CD8+, or CD8+CD57+ T cells (not recorded which) from PBMCs. The receptors come from a human donor in good health, serving as a control.

This clonotype has at least ten counts. DNA of the CDR3: TGCGCCAGCAGTGCCCCGGAGGGGAACACTGAAGCTTTCTTT. The encoded protein is CASSAPEGNTEAFF. The J gene is TRBJ1-1, the V gene TRBV10-2, with unresolved D. Trimming cost V 4 bases and J 1 base, with 10 bases left between them. The CDR3 is 14 residues long. Germline CDR1 is WSHSY and CDR2 is SAAADI.

In its sample, this clonotype was seen many times. The CDR3 DNA sequence: TGTGCCAGCTCGAGGGGGCGGGCTATGGATACGCAGTATTTT. It yields the protein CASSRGRAMDTQYF. The chain links TRBV2 to TRBJ2-3; 7 nucleotides align to TRBD1. Unmatched junction bases numbered 11, after V lost 8 bases and J lost 6 bases. CDR3 length: 14 residues. Germline V gene sequence: CDR1 SNHLY, CDR2 FYNNEI. Filled out from reference TRBV2 and TRBJ2-3, the complete variable domain reads EPEVTQTPSHQVTQMGQEVILRCVPISNHLYFYWYRQILGQKVEFLVSFYNNEISEKSEIFDDQFSVERPDGSNFTLKIRSTKLEDSAMYFCASSRGRAMDTQYFGPGTRLTVL.

The chain recombines TRBV6-5 with TRBJ2-4; 9 nucleotides agree with TRBD1. Germline assignment: CDR1 MNHEY and CDR2 SVGAGI. The ends lost 6 bases at V and 2 bases at J; junction bases unmatched: 5. The CDR3 runs to 15 residues. The DNA for the CDR3 is TGTGCCAGCAGGAGGACAGGGGCCACCAAAAACATTCAGTACTTC. It yields the protein CASRRTGATKNIQYF.

The chain is built from TRBV2 and TRBJ1-6; 8 nucleotides match TRBD1. The CDR3 spans 15 residues. Germline assignment: CDR1 SNHLY and CDR2 FYNNEI. V lost 1 base and J lost 7; bases outside the gene matches: 3. CDR3 loop: CASSEGQGPNSPLHF. The CDR3 DNA is TGTGCCAGCAGTGAAGGACAGGGGCCCAATTCACCCCTCCACTTT.

This clonotype appeared many times. The chain recombines TRBV6-1 with TRBJ1-6; the D is unclear. V lost 5 bases to trimming and J lost 9 bases, with 20 bases between them. Per the germline V gene, CDR1 is MNHNS and CDR2 is SASEGT. The CDR3 sequence is 16 residues long. This CDR3 is CASSPWSGAVGSPLHF. The CDR3 nucleotides read TGTGCCAGCAGTCCCTGGTCGGGTGCGGTGGGTTCACCCCTCCACTTT.

This rearrangement joins TRBV27 to TRBJ1-2; TRBD1 might be the D (5 bases). V lost 0 bases, J lost 7 bases, and 9 bases lay in between. The CDR3 has 13 amino acids. Germline CDR1 and CDR2: MNHEY and SMNVEV (reference sequence). This CDR3 is CASSLSQGSGYTF. CDR3 coding DNA: TGTGCCAGCAGTTTATCGCAGGGATCTGGCTACACCTTC.

The gene calls are TRBV15 and TRBJ1-2; 9 positions match TRBD1. Germline values: CDR1 LNHNV, CDR2 YYDKDF (reference sequence). This CDR3 has 16 amino acids. The V and J ends lost 1 base and 2 bases, in that order; junction bases with no gene match: 5. The CDR3 loop is CATSRGYGQGNYGYTF. CDR3 nucleotide sequence: TGTGCCACCAGCAGAGGGTACGGACAGGGGAACTATGGCTACACCTTC.

This clonotype showed up many times. The chain combines TRBV6-1 with TRBJ1-2; 7 bases map to TRBD1. Trimming took 7 bases from V and 7 from J; bases not matched to a gene: 9. Germline V gene data show CDR1 as MNHNS and CDR2 as SASEGT. This CDR3 has 13 amino acids. In DNA form, the CDR3 reads TGTGCCAGCAACTCCGACAGGGCCGGTGGCTACACCTTC. Translating it yields CASNSDRAGGYTF.

This clonotype was recorded at least ten times. This chain uses TRBV27 with TRBJ2-7; the D gene is possibly TRBD1 (5 bases). The CDR3 covers 16 residues. Trimming cost V 5 bases and J 2 bases, with 19 bases left between them. Germline values: CDR1 MNHEY, CDR2 SMNVEV (reference sequence). CDR3 coding DNA: TGTGCCAGCAGTCCGAAGGAGTGGGGCAGCACCTACGAGCAGTACTTC. This translates into CASSPKEWGSTYEQYF.

As concerns this clonotype: A much larger clone lies a single base off, so this may be a read error. The chain joins TRBV25-1 to TRBJ2-3; D ambiguous. Judging by the DNA end, TRBJ1-5 fits better; the J call may be wrong. Per the germline V gene, CDR1 is MGHDK and CDR2 is SYGVNS. CDR3 length: 16 amino acids. Here the CDR3 DNA reads TGTGCCAGCAGTACCCGACTAGCGGGAGCGGGTGATACGCAGCATTTT. This sequence encodes CASSTRLAGAGDTQHF.

This clonotype has ten or more counts. The chain has TRBV25-1 and TRBJ1-2; D possibly corresponds to TRBD1 (6 bases). V gave up 1 base and J gave up 4 bases, with 13 bases separating them. The CDR3 covers 15 residues. CDR1 is MGHDK, CDR2 SYGVNS, per germline. CDR3 nucleotides: TGTGCCAGCAGTGAATTTACAGGGCCGGTCTATGGCTACACCTTC. Protein: CASSEFTGPVYGYTF.

J is TRBJ2-7 and V is TRBV12-5, with a possible D match to TRBD1 (6 bases). V dropped 5 bases and J dropped 2 bases, with 16 bases sitting between them. The CDR3 totals 15 residues. Germline V gene lookup returns CDR1 LGHNT and CDR2 FRNRAP. CDR3 residues: CASGPTGLTTYEQYF. DNA of the CDR3: TGTGCTAGTGGTCCGACAGGACTTACAACCTACGAGCAGTACTTC.

The J gene is TRBJ2-7, the V gene TRBV15, with D unresolved. V lost 0 bases to trimming and J lost 1 base, with 1 base between them. CDR3 length: 12 amino acids. CDR1 and CDR2 from the germline V gene are LNHNV and YYDKDF (reference sequence). This chain's CDR3 is CATSRDSYEQYF. The CDR3 nucleotides read TGTGCCACCAGCAGAGATTCCTACGAGCAGTACTTC.